Below are 26 T cell receptor beta chains sequenced from a single sample in a study of vaccination and CD4 T cells after COVID-19. For these TCRs, the target antigens are not known. As for treatment: roughly nine-day PBMC culture with coronavirus spike peptide pools or control peptides (ViraFEST assay). An Oncomine TCR Beta short-read assay was used to sequence the DNA from cultured CD4+ T cells. From the PCR reads, TCRdb called clonotypes with MiXCR, one entry per CDR3 protein. The sample lists more than 12,000 distinct CDR3 sequences, around 48% seen once, with 8% to 9% in the top ten. Sequencing used CD4+ T cells from blood, cultured in vitro. Every receptor here comes from a human donor who had recovered from COVID-19.

The V and J genes are TRBV19 and TRBJ1-2; 7 bases align to TRBD1. The CDR3 is 17 residues long. The germline gives CDR1 LNHDA, CDR2 SQIVND (reference sequence). The ends lost 3 bases at V and 7 bases at J; junction bases unmatched: 17. The CDR3 DNA reads TGTGCCAGTAGTATTCGGACAAGGACAGGTCCCGGAGGTGGCTACACCTTC. It translates to CASSIRTRTGPGGGYTF.

This clonotype was seen a handful of times. The chain carries TRBV27 and TRBJ1-5; 7 bases agree with TRBD1. Trimming took 5 bases from V and 4 from J; bases not matched to a gene: 5. The CDR3 consists of 14 residues. Looked up from germline, CDR1 is MNHEY and CDR2 is SMNVEV (reference sequence). The CDR3 nucleotides read TGTGCCAGCAGTGCGACAGGGATGAATCAGCCCCAGCATTTT. Amino acid sequence: CASSATGMNQPQHF.

The table lists this clonotype with a few counts. The V gene is TRBV20-1, the J gene TRBJ2-7; 9 bases align to TRBD1. Germline V gene lookup returns CDR1 DFQATT and CDR2 SNEGSKA (reference sequence). This CDR3 region has 15 residues. Losses at the gene ends were 0 bases for V and 4 bases for J; bases not matched to a gene: 7. CDR3 in amino acids: CSARDLGTGIYEQYF. CDR3 DNA sequence: TGCAGTGCTAGAGATCTCGGGACAGGGATTTACGAGCAGTACTTC.

The J gene is TRBJ1-2, the V gene TRBV28; D call uncertain. Germline assignment: CDR1 MDHEN and CDR2 SYDVKM. Trimming removed 3 bases at V and 5 bases at J, with 16 bases between. The CDR3 consists of 15 residues. CDR3 nucleotides: TGTGCCAGCAGTTTCAGCCAGATGTGGGGATATGGCTACACCTTC. It codes for CASSFSQMWGYGYTF.

This clonotype was seen only a few times. The CDR3 coding sequence is TGTGCCAGCTCACCGCAGGGTATGAACACTGAAGCTTTCTTT. Protein: CASSPQGMNTEAFF. The chain uses TRBV18 and TRBJ1-1, with D maybe TRBD1 (5 bases). The CDR3 runs to 14 residues. Between the trimmed V and J ends, which lost 3 bases and 0 bases, there was a span of 8 bases. CDR1 KGHSH and CDR2 LQKENI come from the germline V gene.

The chain is built from TRBV6-1 and TRBJ2-1, with D tentatively TRBD2 (7 bases). Germline V CDR1 and CDR2: MNHNS, SASEGT. The CDR3 extends over 15 amino acids. V was pared by 4 bases and J by 2 bases, with 12 bases between. The CDR3: CASSGRGGTYNEQFF. The CDR3 DNA is TGTGCCAGCAGTGGCAGGGGAGGGACCTACAATGAGCAGTTCTTC.

J is TRBJ2-5 and V is TRBV20-1; possibly TRBD2 for D (6 bases). Trimming took 3 bases from V and 5 from J, leaving 13 bases between them. CDR3 length: 13 amino acids. From germline, CDR1 is DFQATT and CDR2 SNEGSKA (reference sequence). CDR3 amino acids: CSASLGSGETQYF. The CDR3 DNA reads TGCAGTGCTAGCCTCGGGAGTGGGGAGACCCAGTACTTC.

This chain connects TRBV28 to TRBJ1-5; unclear D gene. The V gene's germline CDR1 is MDHEN and CDR2 SYDVKM. The CDR3 is made up of 16 amino acids. V was cut by 0 bases and J by 1 base, with 10 bases left in between. CDR3 sequence (DNA): TGTGCCAGCAGTTTATGGGCAGCCCCCAGCAATCAGCCCCAGCATTTT. Translation gives CASSLWAAPSNQPQHF.

CDR3: CASKRHTTDTGELFF. In DNA, the CDR3 is TGCGCCAGCAAGCGACACACAACGGACACCGGGGAGCTGTTTTTT. This chain joins TRBV5-1 and TRBJ2-2; D gene ambiguous. With 6 bases removed from V and 3 bases from J, the gap between germline ends came to 15 bases. Germline V gives CDR1 SGHRS, CDR2 YFSETQ. The CDR3 totals 15 residues.

This clonotype occurred a few times. The V gene is TRBV7-8, the J gene TRBJ1-1; 9 bases line up with TRBD1. Germline CDR1 reads SGHVS; CDR2 reads FQNEAQ. J lost 4 bases, V lost 2 bases, and 14 bases had no gene match. CDR3 length equals 18 residues. DNA for the CDR3: TGTGCCAGCAGCTTATTCCCCACAGGGGGCGCGTCGGGCACTGAAGCTTTCTTT. Protein: CASSLFPTGGASGTEAFF.

This chain links TRBV20-1 with TRBJ2-5, with D uncertain. Germline values: CDR1 DFQATT, CDR2 SNEGSKA (reference sequence). V lost 2 bases and J 3 bases, leaving 13 bases between the germline ends. This CDR3 has 14 amino acids. CDR3 sequence (DNA): TGCAGTGCTAGACGGTCAGCGATAGAAGAGACCCAGTACTTC. Its translation: CSARRSAIEETQYF.

This clonotype came up a few times. The genes are TRBV19 and TRBJ1-6, with a weak D call TRBD1 (6 bases). Trimming pared 8 bases from V and 9 bases from J, leaving 17 bases between. In germline, CDR1 is LNHDA, CDR2 SQIVND (reference sequence). The CDR3 length is 14 residues. The CDR3 nucleotides read TGTGCCAGTCTCCTCCAGGGGAGTGGTTCACCCCTCCACTTT. Protein product: CASLLQGSGSPLHF.

In its sample, this clonotype was seen a few times. The chain uses TRBV20-1 and TRBJ2-7; no reliable D call. Trimming took off 6 bases at V and 6 bases at J, with 24 bases between the two ends. CDR1 and CDR2 from the germline V gene are DFQATT and SNEGSKA (reference sequence). The CDR3 sequence is 15 residues long. DNA of the CDR3: TGCAGTGCCAAAGGTAGGAACAGAGGAACCGGCGAGCAGTACTTC. Its protein product is CSAKGRNRGTGEQYF.

Points on this clonotype: At one boundary the junction diverges from the germline segment, which might be a read error. The V call is TRBV6-1, the J call TRBJ2-7; TRBD1 is a possible D gene (6 bases). The CDR3 loop spans 17 amino acids. CDR1 MNHNS and CDR2 SASEGT come from the germline V gene. CDR3 in amino acids: CATSRAITGTPQYEQYF. The CDR3 region has the DNA TGTGCCACCAGTCGGGCCATTACCGGGACACCCCAATACGAGCAGTACTTC.

The chain recombines TRBV14 with TRBJ2-3, with 9 bases that match TRBD2. Germline assignment: CDR1 SGHDN and CDR2 FVKESK. The CDR3 has 16 residues. V lost 4 bases to trimming and J lost 1 base; unmatched junction nucleotides: 6. The CDR3 bases are TGTGCCAGCAGCCCCCTAGGCGGGAGGGGCACAGATACGCAGTATTTT. Protein product: CASSPLGGRGTDTQYF. Variable domain in full (rest from reference TRBV14 and TRBJ2-3): EAGVTQFPSHSVIEKGQTVTLRCDPISGHDNLYWYRRVMGKEIKFLLHFVKESKQDESGMPNNRFLAERTGGTYSTLKVQPAELEDSGVYFCASSPLGGRGTDTQYFGPGTRLTVL.

Regarding this clonotype: A read error is possible here, since a much larger clone lies one base away. This rearrangement joins TRBV12-3 or TRBV12-4 to TRBJ2-2; 14 bases match TRBD2. The CDR3 has 15 amino acids. The trim removed 9 bases at V and 7 bases at J, leaving 7 bases unmatched. This CDR3 reads CARSTSGRAHGELFF. CDR3 bases: TGTGCCAGATCGACTAGCGGGAGGGCCCACGGGGAGCTGTTTTTT.

This clonotype was observed a single time. The chain joins TRBV9 to TRBJ1-2; tentatively, D is TRBD1 (5 bases). Between the trimmed V and J ends, which lost 5 bases and 8 bases, there was a span of 22 bases. The CDR3 is made up of 15 amino acids. Germline V gene data show CDR1 as SGDLS and CDR2 as YYNGEE. The CDR3: CASSGTAFDGLGYTF. CDR3 sequence (DNA): TGTGCCAGCAGTGGGACGGCGTTCGACGGACTAGGCTACACCTTC.

This clonotype rates as medium-sized (0.01 to 0.1%). The chain carries TRBV6-1 and TRBJ2-3; 11 nucleotides align to TRBD2. Germline V gene lookup returns CDR1 MNHNS and CDR2 SASEGT. Losses at the gene ends were 6 bases for V and 0 bases for J; bases not matched to a gene: 14. The CDR3 is 19 residues long. As DNA, the CDR3 is TGTGCCAGCAGCGCTGGGCTAGCGGGGGGAGGTACTAGCACAGATACGCAGTATTTT. Translated, it gives CASSAGLAGGGTSTDTQYF.

This clonotype was seen only a few times. The J gene is TRBJ1-2, the V gene TRBV6-1; D is unresolved. CDR3 length equals 15 residues. Looked up from germline, CDR1 is MNHNS and CDR2 is SASEGT. The V gene lost 8 bases and the J gene lost 2 bases, with 18 bases spanning the gap. The CDR3 here is CASRGGNPGNYGYTF. The CDR3, as DNA: TGTGCCAGCCGAGGCGGAAACCCTGGGAACTATGGCTACACCTTC.

This chain joins TRBV7-2 and TRBJ2-4; D might be TRBD1 (6 bases). V lost 3 bases and J 3 bases, leaving 15 bases between the germline ends. CDR1 is SGHTA and CDR2 is FQGNSA in the germline V gene. The CDR3 contains 16 residues. Written as DNA, the CDR3 is TGTGCCAGCAGCTTGGGAGTAGGGGGAGACAAAAACATTCAGTACTTC. Amino acids: CASSLGVGGDKNIQYF.

This clonotype has only a few counts. The chain carries TRBV6-1 and TRBJ2-3; tentatively, D is TRBD1 (7 bases). Trimming removed 2 bases from V and 4 bases from J, with 13 bases in between. The germline V gene encodes CDR1 MNHNS and CDR2 SASEGT. The CDR3 contains 15 residues. The CDR3 reads CASSESGRGADTQYF. The CDR3 DNA reads TGTGCCAGCAGTGAATCGGGCAGGGGGGCAGATACGCAGTATTTT.

This chain links TRBV27 with TRBJ1-2, with D maybe TRBD1 (6 bases). Trimming cost V 8 bases and J 2 bases, with 21 bases left between them. The CDR3 runs 16 residues. Per germline, CDR1 MNHEY and CDR2 SMNVEV (reference sequence). CDR3 protein: CASATKQGKFNYGYTF. DNA for the CDR3: TGTGCCAGCGCGACCAAACAGGGAAAATTCAACTATGGCTACACCTTC.

The chain uses TRBV4-1 and TRBJ2-7; D may correspond to TRBD1 or TRBD2 (5 bases each). The CDR3 consists of 16 residues. CDR1 is MGHRA and CDR2 is YSYEKL in the germline V gene. With 1 base removed from V and 4 bases from J, the gap between germline ends came to 17 bases. CDR3: CASSQVSTVGVYEQYF. The CDR3, as DNA: TGCGCCAGCAGCCAAGTTTCGACAGTGGGGGTTTACGAGCAGTACTTC.

This clonotype was seen a few times. The chain is built from TRBV29-1 and TRBJ1-2; D unresolved. The CDR3 runs 12 residues. Trimming stripped 7 bases from V and 0 bases from J, with 9 bases between. The germline CDR1 and CDR2 sequences are SQVTM and ANQGSEA. The CDR3: CSDRRTNYGYTF. As DNA, the CDR3 is TGCAGCGACAGACGGACTAACTATGGCTACACCTTC.

This sequence joins TRBV7-2 and TRBJ2-2, with TRBD2 as a possible D gene (6 bases). This CDR3 contains 17 residues. The germline V gene encodes CDR1 SGHTA and CDR2 FQGNSA. The ends were cut back, 5 bases at V and 7 bases at J, with 23 bases in the middle. The DNA of the CDR3 is TGTGCCAGCAGCAAATCGGACTACCATCATGATAACGGGGAGCTGTTTTTT. Protein: CASSKSDYHHDNGELFF.

The chain links TRBV6-2 or TRBV6-3 to TRBJ2-5, with D possibly TRBD2 on 5 matching bases. Germline CDR1 is MNHEY and CDR2 is SVGEGT. This CDR3 spans 13 amino acids. Deletions cut 7 bases from V and 1 base from J, with 10 bases between. CDR3 loop: CASMRASQETQYF. The CDR3 region has the DNA TGTGCCAGCATGCGGGCTAGCCAAGAGACCCAGTACTTC.